These 9 T cell receptor beta chains share one sample of origin, sequenced in a study of beta chain features in type 1 diabetes (dated by TCRdb to 2017 to 2018). General study outcomes and caveats: In all four CD4+ subsets, TCRB CDR3 length was moderately but significantly shorter in type 1 diabetes patients.

Their target antigens are unknown. Library prep was done by the immunoSEQ multiplex PCR assay. The High Capacity cDNA Reverse Transcription Kit was used to reverse transcribe all of the isolated RNA, meaning that expressed TCRB transcripts were what got sequenced. The clones in this table, taken by TCRdb from immuneACCESS, are in-frame only. Not every clone is retained; where verified, under half of the shortfall comes from an unresolved V gene, and the cause of the rest is unknown. The sample table holds roughly 730,000 clones, of which about an eighth were seen once. The ten largest account for approximately 0.021% of the sample. Sequences were obtained from naive CD4+ T cells from blood. The intended sense of this specimen's cell subset or site label: true naive CD4+ T cells. The receptors shown here come from a man aged 18 to 30 with type 1 diabetes.

This clone has just a few counts. The chain employs TRBV30 and TRBJ1-2; D not certain. Trimming took off 0 bases at V and 2 bases at J, with 10 bases between the two ends. This CDR3 is built from 14 residues. The germline gives CDR1 GTSNPN, CDR2 SVGIG (reference sequence). The CDR3 nucleotides are TGTGCCTGGAGTGTAGATATGGGGAACTATGGCTACACCTTC. Residues: CAWSVDMGNYGYTF. The variable domain in full, with the rest retrieved from reference TRBV30 and TRBJ1-2, is SQTIHQWPATLVQPVGSPLSLECTVEGTSNPNLYWYRQAAGRGLQLLFYSVGIGQISSEVPQNLSASRPQDRQFILSSKKLLLSDSGFYLCAWSVDMGNYGYTFGSGTRLTVV.

The gene calls are TRBV20-1 and TRBJ2-5; D call uncertain. The V gene lost 3 bases and the J gene lost 5 bases, with 1 base spanning the gap. Germline V gene sequence: CDR1 DFQATT, CDR2 SNEGSKA (reference sequence). This CDR3 contains 9 residues. The CDR3 DNA sequence: TGCAGTGCTAGCGAGACCCAGTACTTC. Translating gives CSASETQYF.

This clone was picked up a small number of times. This chain joins TRBV7-8 and TRBJ1-5, with 8 bases that match TRBD1. The CDR3 is 15 residues long. J was trimmed by 7 bases and V by 5 bases; bases with no gene match: 10. Germline V gives CDR1 SGHVS, CDR2 FQNEAQ. The DNA for the CDR3 is TGTGCCAGCAGCACCCGGACAGGGTCTCGGCAGCCCCAGCATTTT. Residues: CASSTRTGSRQPQHF.

V and J are TRBV16 and TRBJ2-7; 7 bases are a match to TRBD1. With 5 bases clipped from V and 2 bases from J, the junction kept 3 bases outside the gene matches. This CDR3 is built from 13 residues. In germline, CDR1 is KGHSY, CDR2 FQNENV. CDR3: CASSGQDPYEQYF. DNA for the CDR3: TGTGCCAGCAGCGGACAGGACCCCTACGAGCAGTACTTC.

This clone was seen a few times. The V and J genes are TRBV18 and TRBJ2-3; D ambiguous. Germline V CDR1 and CDR2: KGHSH, LQKENI. Between the trimmed V and J ends, which lost 3 bases and 4 bases, there was a span of 5 bases. CDR3 size: 12 residues. The CDR3 DNA reads TGTGCCAGCTCACCGTGGGCAGATACGCAGTATTTT. Amino acids: CASSPWADTQYF. Combining the CDR3 with reference TRBV18 and TRBJ2-3 gives the whole variable domain NAGVMQNPRHLVRRRGQEARLRCSPMKGHSHVYWYRQLPEEGLKFMVYLQKENIIDESGMPKERFSAEFPKEGPSILRIQQVVRGDSAAYFCASSPWADTQYFGPGTRLTVL.

V is TRBV25-1 and J is TRBJ1-1; D possibly corresponds to TRBD1 (6 bases). The CDR3 extends over 15 amino acids. The germline V gene has CDR1 MGHDK and CDR2 SYGVNS. V was pared by 1 base and J by 6 bases, with 15 bases between. DNA for the CDR3: TGTGCCAGCAGTGAATCCGGGACAATCGGCGCTGAAGCTTTCTTT. Translated: CASSESGTIGAEAFF.

This clone has only a few counts. V is TRBV30 and J is TRBJ1-5, with 7 bases lining up with TRBD1. Germline lookup yields CDR1 GTSNPN and CDR2 SVGIG (reference sequence). Trimming removed 1 base from V and 6 bases from J; junction bases left unmatched: 9. This CDR3 region has 15 residues. Written as DNA, the CDR3 is TGTGCCTGGAGTGGGCCAGGGGGTAGGGGTCAGCCCCAGCATTTT. Amino acids: CAWSGPGGRGQPQHF.

V and J are TRBV29-1 and TRBJ2-1; 9 bases are a match to TRBD1. Germline V gene lookup returns CDR1 SQVTM and CDR2 ANQGSEA. This CDR3 is built from 15 residues. Trimming cost V 6 bases and J 3 bases; bases outside gene matches: 9. The CDR3 spells CSVAKGTGIYNEQFF. In nucleotides, the CDR3 is TGCAGCGTCGCTAAAGGGACAGGGATCTACAATGAGCAGTTCTTC.

The chain has TRBV27 and TRBJ2-3; 10 bases fit TRBD1. Trimming at V came to 6 bases and at J to 5 bases, leaving 5 bases not matched to a gene. Germline V lookup: CDR1 MNHEY, CDR2 SMNVEV (reference sequence). There are 14 residues in the CDR3. CDR3 in DNA: TGTGCCAGCAGCGGACAGGGGGAAGGAGATACGCAGTATTTT. Its translation is CASSGQGEGDTQYF.